Following are 10 T cell receptor beta chains from one sample sequenced in a study of blood T cell repertoires in COVID-19. The data were produced by immunoSEQ multiplex PCR, yet TCRdb's version contains in-frame clones alone and is incomplete. The sample lists about 70,000 clones, about 85% occurring once. Sequencing was done on a sample of peripheral blood. These receptors were collected from an elderly man with acute or convalescent COVID-19.

The rearrangement uses TRBV28 and TRBJ1-2; 11 bases are a match to TRBD1. Per the germline V gene, CDR1 is MDHEN and CDR2 is SYDVKM. The V gene end was trimmed by 4 bases and the J gene end by 8 bases; junction bases not matched to a gene: 9. CDR3 size: 15 residues. The CDR3 bases are TGTGCCAGCAGTTCTTTCGGACAGGGGGCGTGGGGCTACACCTTC. Amino acids: CASSSFGQGAWGYTF.

This clone came up a few times. The chain couples TRBV2 to TRBJ2-7; 7 bases match TRBD1. The junction had 5 bases not matched to a gene; V was cut back by 7 bases and J by 2 bases. The V gene's germline CDR1 is SNHLY and CDR2 FYNNEI. The CDR3 runs 13 residues. For the CDR3, the DNA is TGTGCCAGCAAGGTAGGGGGCACCTACGAGCAGTACTTC. Translation: CASKVGGTYEQYF. Variable domain in full (rest from reference TRBV2 and TRBJ2-7): EPEVTQTPSHQVTQMGQEVILRCVPISNHLYFYWYRQILGQKVEFLVSFYNNEISEKSEIFDDQFSVERPDGSNFTLKIRSTKLEDSAMYFCASKVGGTYEQYFGPGTRLTVT.

This CDR3 is CASSLGGRRVGEDTQYF. The DNA of the CDR3 is TGTGCCAGCAGCTTGGGGGGGCGGCGGGTAGGGGAAGATACGCAGTATTTT. This chain connects TRBV5-4 to TRBJ2-3, with D perhaps TRBD1 (6 bases). The CDR3 extends over 17 amino acids. CDR1 and CDR2 from the germline V gene are SGHNT and YYREEE (reference sequence). V was pared by 0 bases and J by 5 bases, with 19 bases between. Full variable domain (rest looked up from reference TRBV5-4 and TRBJ2-3): ETGVTQSPTHLIKTRGQQVTLRCSSQSGHNTVSWYQQALGQGPQFIFQYYREEENGRGNFPPRFSGLQFPNYSSELNVNALELDDSALYLCASSLGGRRVGEDTQYFGPGTRLTVL.

This clone appeared a single time. The chain has TRBV19 and TRBJ2-2, with TRBD2 matching over 16 bases. J gave up 2 bases and V 6 bases, and 9 bases lay outside the gene matches. Per germline, CDR1 LNHDA and CDR2 SQIVND (reference sequence). The CDR3 has 19 amino acids. CDR3 in amino acids: CASSRGLAGGRGNTGELFF. The DNA of the CDR3 is TGTGCCAGTAGCAGGGGACTAGCGGGAGGGCGGGGAAACACCGGGGAGCTGTTTTTT.

The chain uses TRBV5-4 and TRBJ2-1; perhaps TRBD2 as D (5 bases). The V gene's germline CDR1 is SGHNT and CDR2 YYREEE (reference sequence). CDR3 length: 13 residues. The ends were cut back, 3 bases at V and 6 bases at J, with 10 bases in the middle. CDR3 amino acids: CASSSRAGNEQFF. For the CDR3, the DNA is TGTGCCAGCAGCTCGAGGGCGGGCAATGAGCAGTTCTTC.

The chain combines TRBV10-3 with TRBJ1-4; the D is unclear. The CDR3 has 14 amino acids. Per germline, CDR1 ENHRY and CDR2 SYGVKD. V was cut by 5 bases and J by 5 bases, with 12 bases left in between. The CDR3 region has the DNA TGTGCCATCAGTCCGGAGACTCTGAATGAAAAACTGTTTTTT. Translating gives CAISPETLNEKLFF.

The chain employs TRBV5-1 and TRBJ1-1; TRBD1 aligns across 8 bases. Trimming removed 4 bases from V and 6 bases from J; junction bases left unmatched: 11. Germline values: CDR1 SGHRS, CDR2 YFSETQ. The CDR3 runs 15 residues. The DNA of the CDR3 is TGCGCCAGCAGCAGGGGGACAGGCGGTAACGCTGAAGCTTTCTTT. This translates into CASSRGTGGNAEAFF.

The chain employs TRBV2 and TRBJ1-4; D is ambiguous. Germline V gene lookup returns CDR1 SNHLY and CDR2 FYNNEI. The CDR3 loop spans 13 amino acids. Between the trimmed V and J ends, which lost 8 bases and 4 bases, there was a span of 11 bases. This CDR3 reads CASVETGNEKLFF. The DNA of the CDR3 is TGTGCCAGCGTCGAGACGGGTAATGAAAAACTGTTTTTT.

The chain combines TRBV5-1 with TRBJ2-7, with a possible D match to TRBD2 (6 bases). This CDR3 is 14 amino acids long. Germline V gene data show CDR1 as SGHRS and CDR2 as YFSETQ. Trimming stripped 1 base from V and 2 bases from J, with 10 bases between. The CDR3 sequence: CASSLLEGTYEQYF. CDR3 bases: TGCGCCAGCAGCTTGTTGGAGGGCACCTACGAGCAGTACTTC.

The sample holds one count of this clone. J is TRBJ1-1 and V is TRBV3-1 (or the pseudogene TRBV3-2); D is undetermined. With 0 bases removed from V and 10 bases from J, the gap between germline ends came to 15 bases. The CDR3 covers 14 residues. CDR1 is LGHDT, CDR2 YNNKEL, per germline (reference sequence). DNA for the CDR3: TGTGCCAGCAGCCAAGATAGGGCAGGTGGAGGAGCTTTCTTT. This encodes CASSQDRAGGGAFF.